This T cell receptor (beta chain) was profiled in a study of Graves' ophthalmopathy and Graves' hyperthyroidism. The study amplified TCR beta CDR3 regions using RNA transcripts. First-round RT-PCR relied on HTBI primers, and a second-round multiplex PCR came next. Using its own MiXCR run on the multiplex PCR reads, TCRdb lists one record per CDR3 protein. This sample has 650,000 to 900,000 distinct CDR3 sequences; roughly 40% occur once, and the top ten carry 44%. Deletions cut 4 bases from V and 4 bases from J, with 11 bases between. The CDR3 has 12 amino acids. Germline loops: CDR1 SQVTM, CDR2 ANQGSEA. The sample holds many counts of this clonotype. Exclusion applied to patients with other autoimmune diseases, uncontrolled infections, pregnancy or lactation. Diagnosis used clinical symptoms, serum thyroxine, TRAb, thyroid ultrasound and orbital computed tomography.

Sequencing was carried out using peripheral blood. The chain couples TRBV29-1 to TRBJ2-7, with a weak D call TRBD1 (5 bases). This TCR derives from an adult man with Graves' ophthalmopathy. CDR3 region: CSVGRVGYEQYF. The CDR3 DNA reads TGCAGCGTTGGCAGGGTAGGGTACGAGCAGTACTTC.